This TCR beta chain came from a study of shared clonotypes between healthy human individuals. Whole-study results and caveats: With a few donors compared, approximately 5.5% of naive CD4 clonotypes were shared. In contrast to clonotypes shared by all four donors, non-shared clonotypes had lower generation probabilities.

As for this clone: What it recognizes is unknown.

In the naive CD8 group, cells lacked CD45RO and were positively selected for CCR7, so terminally differentiated effector memory CD45RA+ cells were left out. The V and J ends lost 3 bases and 0 bases respectively, with 22 bases between them. Per germline, CDR1 SGDLS and CDR2 YYNGEE. CDR3 length: 20 amino acids. A deep-level run was used for the assay. In the sorted-subset replicate PCRs, about 200 ng DNA, tens of thousands of T cell genomes, was used. Here immunoSEQ multiplex PCR was the method, and the copy in TCRdb shows in-frame clones only, minus some. This table has over 2 million clones, around 96% appearing once.

The TCR comes from a young man in good health. Sequenced input: naive CD8+ T cells sorted from blood. The chain joins TRBV9 to TRBJ2-6, with D possibly matching TRBD1 (6 bases). Here the CDR3 reads CASSAGQGSFPDSGANVLTF. CDR3 DNA sequence: TGTGCCAGCAGCGCCGGGCAGGGGTCTTTCCCCGACTCTGGGGCCAACGTCCTGACTTTC.